These 27 T cell receptor beta chains originate from one sample sequenced in a study of regulatory T cells in long-lasting Graves disease (dated by TCRdb to the early 2020s). The library was obtained by multiplex PCR. Instrument used: Illumina HiSeq 4000. TCR beta libraries were built with iRepertoire HTBI primers and Arm-PCR amplification of CDR3 regions. TCRdb handled the public reads itself, with Q25 trimming in fastp and clone calling in MiXCR, and kept productive beta chains. Each CDR3 protein gets just one entry, which takes the most common genes and DNA from the rows behind it. The sample records roughly 500,000 distinct CDR3 sequences, 22% of which are singletons. In total, the top ten clones hold around 13% of the sample. Per the publication, the time point label means: persistent/refractory GD, antithyroid drugs over 5 years with positive TRAb. RNA was extracted from PBMCs in TRIzol for both TCR sequencing and RNA sequencing.

Sequencing used peripheral blood mononuclear cells (PBMCs), obtained when the disease was refractory, from a patient treated with antithyroid drugs. The receptor source for this set is a female donor with Graves disease.

This clonotype was recorded a few times. The chain is built from TRBV28 and TRBJ1-3, with 9 bases identical to TRBD1. The V gene end was trimmed by 4 bases and the J gene end by 9 bases; junction bases not matched to a gene: 4. This CDR3 contains 13 residues. The germline gives CDR1 MDHEN, CDR2 SYDVKM. The DNA of the CDR3 is TGTGCCAGCAGTTCTGGGACAGGGATCACCATATATTTT. It is translated as CASSSGTGITIYF.

The chain carries TRBV14 and TRBJ1-3, with D unclear. Trimming took off 4 bases at V and 4 bases at J, with 8 bases between the two ends. There are 13 residues in the CDR3. The germline CDR1 and CDR2 sequences are SGHDN and FVKESK. The CDR3 region is CASSPREGNTIYF. CDR3 in DNA: TGTGCCAGCAGCCCGAGAGAGGGAAACACCATATATTTT.

This clonotype has more than one count but fewer than ten. The chain joins TRBV3-1 to TRBJ2-1; D gene uncertain. In germline, CDR1 is LGHDT, CDR2 YNNKEL (reference sequence). Deletions cut 1 base from V and 5 bases from J, with 9 bases between. The CDR3 has 14 residues. CDR3 sequence: CASSQVPANNEQFF. CDR3 bases: TGTGCCAGCAGCCAAGTCCCAGCGAACAATGAGCAGTTCTTC.

Many counts were recorded for this clonotype. The genes are TRBV7-2 and TRBJ1-2; no clear D. Trimming left V 4 bases short and J 2 bases short, with 5 bases between. CDR3 length: 12 amino acids. Germline-derived CDR1 and CDR2 are SGHTA and FQGNSA. The CDR3 here is CASSSPNYGYTF. The CDR3 DNA sequence: TGTGCCAGCAGCTCACCCAACTATGGCTACACCTTC.

This clonotype was seen many times. The rearrangement joins TRBV2 to TRBJ1-2, with D unresolved. With 5 bases removed from V and 8 bases from J, the gap between germline ends came to 18 bases. Germline V gives CDR1 SNHLY, CDR2 FYNNEI. CDR3 length equals 14 residues. CDR3 in DNA: TGTGCCAGCAGTCCCCCGAGGAGTGGAAGCGGCTACACCTTC. Translated: CASSPPRSGSGYTF.

This clonotype was seen a handful of times. The rearrangement uses TRBV6-5 and TRBJ1-4; D unresolved. V lost 4 bases and J 0 bases, leaving 9 bases between the germline ends. This CDR3 is built from 15 residues. The germline V gene encodes CDR1 MNHEY and CDR2 SVGAGI. CDR3 residues: CASSFGTATNEKLFF. CDR3 nucleotides: TGTGCCAGCAGTTTTGGAACAGCAACTAATGAAAAACTGTTTTTT.

The CDR3 DNA sequence: TGCGCCAGCAGCTTAGGGGACAGTTTATTCGGCCACACCTTC. This translates into CASSLGDSLFGHTF. This chain uses TRBV5-1 with TRBJ1-2; 7 bases fit TRBD1. The CDR3 runs to 14 residues. V shed 2 bases and J 12 bases; nucleotides not matched to a gene: 13. Germline CDR1 reads SGHRS; CDR2 reads YFSETQ.

This clonotype has a handful of counts. A read error may explain this, as a much larger clone is one base away. DNA for the CDR3: TGTGCCAGCAGCCTCGGACTAATTGCCGGGGAGCTGCTTTTT. Translated: CASSLGLIAGELLF. The chain recombines TRBV12-3 or TRBV12-4 with TRBJ2-2; tentative D call: TRBD2 (6 bases). CDR3 length equals 14 residues.

Only one count was recorded for this clonotype. The CDR3 ends on some other residue instead of the conserved phenylalanine or tryptophan, so this is likely a read error. V is TRBV30 and J is TRBJ2-7; 10 bases match TRBD1. The CDR3 is 14 residues long. With V trimmed by 5 bases and J by 3 bases, 7 bases remained unmatched. Germline V lookup: CDR1 GTSNPN, CDR2 SVGIG (reference sequence). Here the CDR3 reads CAWAVGQGLYEQYL. The CDR3 DNA sequence: TGTGCCTGGGCTGTGGGACAGGGGCTCTACGAGCAGTACCTC.

The J gene is TRBJ1-2, the V gene TRBV7-9, with 9 bases that match TRBD1. With 4 bases clipped from V and 8 bases from J, the junction kept 11 bases outside the gene matches. CDR1 is SEHNR and CDR2 is FQNEAQ in the germline V gene (reference sequence). The CDR3 spans 15 residues. CDR3 nucleotides: TGTGCCAGCAGCTCGCTCGGGACAGGGATGGAGGGCTACACCTTC. It specifies CASSSLGTGMEGYTF.

There are many counts of this clonotype. V usage is TRBV6-1 and J usage is TRBJ2-5, with TRBD2 as a possible D gene (6 bases). Per the germline V gene, CDR1 is MNHNS and CDR2 is SASEGT. V was pared by 4 bases and J by 0 bases, with 9 bases between. There are 14 residues in the CDR3. CDR3 coding DNA: TGTGCCAGCAGTGTGGCGGGGTACCAAGAGACCCAGTACTTC. Protein: CASSVAGYQETQYF.

In its sample, this clonotype was seen many times. The chain is built from TRBV11-2 and TRBJ1-1, with 7 bases aligning to TRBD1. The CDR3 has 13 amino acids. Per germline, CDR1 SGHAT and CDR2 FQNNGV. The junction had 3 bases not matched to a gene; V was cut back by 5 bases and J by 3 bases. The CDR3 sequence is CASSAGQHTEAFF. The CDR3, as DNA: TGTGCCAGCAGCGCGGGACAGCACACTGAAGCTTTCTTT. The whole variable domain, filled in from reference TRBV11-2 and TRBJ1-1, reads EAGVAQSPRYKIIEKRQSVAFWCNPISGHATLYWYQQILGQGPKLLIQFQNNGVVDDSQLPKDRFSAERLKGVDSTLKIQPAKLEDSAVYLCASSAGQHTEAFFGQGTRLTVV.

This clonotype has more than one count but fewer than ten. The chain combines TRBV5-1 with TRBJ1-5, with 11 bases identical to TRBD1. Trimming removed 4 bases from V and 6 bases from J; junction bases left unmatched: 12. Germline V gene data show CDR1 as SGHRS and CDR2 as YFSETQ. There are 17 residues in the CDR3. The CDR3 bases are TGCGCCAGCAGCCGCGAGTCGGAGGACAGGGGGCGTCAGCCCCAGCATTTT. It codes for CASSRESEDRGRQPQHF. The whole variable domain, remainder taken from reference TRBV5-1 and TRBJ1-5, is KAGVTQTPRYLIKTRGQQVTLSCSPISGHRSVSWYQQTPGQGLQFLFEYFSETQRNKGNFPGRFSGRQFSNSRSEMNVSTLELGDSALYLCASSRESEDRGRQPQHFGDGTRLSIL.

In the case of this clonotype: One base away lies a much larger clone, so this may be a sequencing read error. The chain is built from TRBV3-1 and TRBJ1-1; D remains ambiguous. The CDR3 runs to 15 residues. CDR1 LGHDT and CDR2 YNNKEL come from the germline V gene (reference sequence). CDR3 residues: CAGSRRAGRNTEAFF. The CDR3 DNA reads TGTGCCGGCAGTCGTCGAGCTGGGCGGAACACTGAAGCTTTCTTT. The full variable domain, its missing parts supplied by reference TRBV3-1 and TRBJ1-1, is DTAVSQTPKYLVTQMGNDKSIKCEQNLGHDTMYWYKQDSKKFLKIMFSYNNKELIINETVPNRFSPKSPDKAHLNLHINSLELGDSAVYFCAGSRRAGRNTEAFFGQGTRLTVV.

In this sample, this clonotype turned up many times. The genes are TRBV2 and TRBJ1-1, with a possible D match to TRBD1 (6 bases). Germline V gene lookup returns CDR1 SNHLY and CDR2 FYNNEI. CDR3 length: 15 residues. V gave up 0 bases and J gave up 6 bases, with 14 bases separating them. The DNA for the CDR3 is TGTGCCAGCAGTGAAGCGAGGTCCCCAGGGGCTGAAGCTTTCTTT. Translation gives CASSEARSPGAEAFF. The variable domain in full, completed from reference TRBV2 and TRBJ1-1, reads EPEVTQTPSHQVTQMGQEVILRCVPISNHLYFYWYRQILGQKVEFLVSFYNNEISEKSEIFDDQFSVERPDGSNFTLKIRSTKLEDSAMYFCASSEARSPGAEAFFGQGTRLTVV.

The genes are TRBV6-2 or TRBV6-3 and TRBJ1-6; D gene unclear. This CDR3 is 15 amino acids long. V lost 0 bases, J lost 8 bases, and 11 bases lay in between. The V gene's germline CDR1 is MNHEY and CDR2 SVGEGT. The CDR3 loop is CASSYSAGQDSPLHF. CDR3 bases: TGTGCCAGCAGTTACTCGGCTGGCCAAGATTCACCCCTCCACTTT.

About this clonotype: At one of its ends the junction is not consistent with the germline gene, which may arise from a read error. The V and J genes are TRBV14 and TRBJ1-4, with TRBD1 matching over 8 bases. This CDR3 has 15 amino acids. Looked up from germline, CDR1 is SGHDN and CDR2 is FVKESK. The CDR3 DNA reads TGTACCAGCCGACAGGGGCGGAGAACTAATGAAAAACTGTTTTTT. It encodes CTSRQGRRTNEKLFF.

The rearrangement uses TRBV30 and TRBJ1-2; D gene ambiguous. CDR1 and CDR2 from the germline V gene are GTSNPN and SVGIG (reference sequence). Trimming cost V 0 bases and J 4 bases, with 12 bases left between them. CDR3 size: 14 residues. The DNA for the CDR3 is TGTGCCTGGAGTGTCCAGAGAGTTGGCTATGGCTACACCTTC. Encoded protein: CAWSVQRVGYGYTF.

This clonotype was detected ten times or more. The J gene is TRBJ1-5, the V gene TRBV2, with D unclear. The CDR3 loop spans 15 amino acids. Trimming cost V 4 bases and J 2 bases, with 12 bases left between them. CDR1 is SNHLY, CDR2 FYNNEI, per germline. As DNA, the CDR3 is TGTGCCAGCAGTGGTTTGCGGAGGGGCAATCAGCCCCAGCATTTT. Protein: CASSGLRRGNQPQHF.

The count of this clonotype is one. V gene TRBV6-5 combines with J gene TRBJ2-1; tentatively, D is TRBD2 (5 bases). Per germline, CDR1 MNHEY and CDR2 SVGAGI. CDR3 length: 18 amino acids. V was cut by 2 bases and J by 4 bases, with 21 bases left in between. The CDR3 DNA sequence: TGTGCCAGCAGTTACCCCTTTGGTCGAGGGAGTACTTACAATGAGCAGTTCTTC. This sequence encodes CASSYPFGRGSTYNEQFF.

The table lists this clonotype with a few counts. The J gene is TRBJ2-7, the V gene TRBV5-1; maybe TRBD1 (5 bases). CDR1 and CDR2 (germline): SGHRS, YFSETQ. The V and J ends lost 2 bases and 4 bases respectively, with 13 bases between them. This CDR3 has 14 residues. CDR3 in DNA: TGCGCCAGCAGCTTCTTAGGGGCTGAATACGAGCAGTACTTC. Translating it yields CASSFLGAEYEQYF. Looking up the rest from reference TRBV5-1 and TRBJ2-7 gives the full variable domain: KAGVTQTPRYLIKTRGQQVTLSCSPISGHRSVSWYQQTPGQGLQFLFEYFSETQRNKGNFPGRFSGRQFSNSRSEMNVSTLELGDSALYLCASSFLGAEYEQYFGPGTRLTVT.

This clonotype was detected ten times or more. This chain joins TRBV2 and TRBJ1-2; D perhaps matches TRBD1 (6 bases). CDR1 is SNHLY and CDR2 is FYNNEI in the germline V gene. The V end was cut by 4 bases, the J end by 6 bases, with 15 bases between. The CDR3 has 14 amino acids. The CDR3 sequence: CASSARGAGDGYTF. CDR3 DNA: TGTGCCAGCAGTGCAAGGGGGGCTGGGGATGGCTACACCTTC.

The chain employs TRBV9 and TRBJ1-2; D is uncertain. V was pared by 3 bases and J by 1 base, with 13 bases between. The CDR3 has 15 residues. CDR1 and CDR2 from the germline V gene are SGDLS and YYNGEE. This chain's CDR3 is CASSADPSFNYGYTF. DNA for the CDR3: TGTGCCAGCAGCGCCGACCCATCCTTTAACTATGGCTACACCTTC.

This clonotype was recorded many times. This rearrangement joins TRBV28 to TRBJ2-7, with unresolved D. Looked up from germline, CDR1 is MDHEN and CDR2 is SYDVKM. Trimming removed 5 bases from V and 13 bases from J, with 21 bases in between. The CDR3 is made up of 13 amino acids. The CDR3 bases are TGTGCCAGCAGTGAACCCTCCTACGAGCAGTACTACTTC. Amino acids: CASSEPSYEQYYF.

V usage is TRBV6-9 and J usage is TRBJ1-5; tentative D call: TRBD1 (5 bases). The CDR3 runs to 16 residues. The V end lost 5 bases, the J end lost 1 base, and 15 bases lay between the germline ends. Germline loops: CDR1 MNHGY, CDR2 SVAAGI. CDR3 nucleotide sequence: TGTGCCAGCAGTGCCTTTGGGCAGGGAAGCAATCAGCCCCAGCATTTT. This codes for CASSAFGQGSNQPQHF.

This clonotype was seen repeatedly, ten times or more. The chain is built from TRBV7-2 and TRBJ2-7; the D is unclear. Deletions cut 1 base from V and 4 bases from J, with 11 bases between. Germline lookup yields CDR1 SGHTA and CDR2 FQGNSA. CDR3 length: 14 residues. CDR3 nucleotide sequence: TGTGCCAGCAGCTTAGTCTGGACGCCTTACGAGCAGTACTTC. It is translated as CASSLVWTPYEQYF.

This clonotype was detected ten times or more. The rearrangement joins TRBV6-5 to TRBJ2-5; D unresolved. V was shortened by 4 bases and J by 1 base, with 13 bases between the two germline ends. Germline V gives CDR1 MNHEY, CDR2 SVGAGI. The CDR3 is made up of 15 amino acids. CDR3 region: CASSSRHLGQETQYF. CDR3 nucleotide sequence: TGTGCCAGCAGTTCGCGGCACCTTGGCCAAGAGACCCAGTACTTC.